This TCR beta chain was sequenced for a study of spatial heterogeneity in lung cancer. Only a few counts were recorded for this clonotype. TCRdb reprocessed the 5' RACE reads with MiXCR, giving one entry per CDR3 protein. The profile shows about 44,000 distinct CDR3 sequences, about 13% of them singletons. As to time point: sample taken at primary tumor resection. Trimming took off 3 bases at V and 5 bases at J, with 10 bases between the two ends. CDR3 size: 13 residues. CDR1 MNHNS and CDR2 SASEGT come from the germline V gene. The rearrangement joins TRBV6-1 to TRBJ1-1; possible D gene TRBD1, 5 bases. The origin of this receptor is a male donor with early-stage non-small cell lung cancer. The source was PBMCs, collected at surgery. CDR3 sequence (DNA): TGTGCCAGCAGTGAGCGGGGGGAGACTGAAGCTTTCTTT. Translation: CASSERGETEAFF.